The 25 T cell receptor beta chains below come from one sample, sequenced in a study of blood T cell repertoires in COVID-19. TCRdb's copy holds only in-frame clones and misses some; the assay was immunoSEQ multiplex PCR. The sample includes about 110,000 clones, about 88% of them seen just once. Sample: peripheral blood. The receptor set was obtained from a woman aged 70-85 years who had recovered from COVID-19.

Here the CDR3 DNA reads TGTGCCAGCAGCCAGTCCCCTGGACTAGCAGAAGATACGCAGTATTTT. This translates into CASSQSPGLAEDTQYF. This chain links TRBV14 with TRBJ2-3; 8 bases line up with TRBD2. V lost 3 bases to trimming and J lost 5 bases; unmatched junction nucleotides: 10. CDR1 SGHDN and CDR2 FVKESK come from the germline V gene. This CDR3 comprises 16 residues.

The chain links TRBV9 to TRBJ2-1; TRBD1 aligns across 7 bases. The length of the CDR3 is 14 residues. The V segment lost 3 bases and the J segment 9 bases; nucleotides outside the gene matches: 9. CDR1 is SGDLS, CDR2 YYNGEE, per germline. The CDR3 nucleotides are TGTGCCAGCAGCGCCGGGCCCTCAGGGGGTGAGCAGTTCTTC. It is translated as CASSAGPSGGEQFF.

This chain joins TRBV10-3 and TRBJ2-7, with 10 bases identical to TRBD1. CDR3 length: 16 residues. In germline, CDR1 is ENHRY, CDR2 SYGVKD. After removal of 1 base from V and 1 base from J, the junction contained 4 bases not matched to a gene. CDR3 bases: TGTGCCATCAGTGAGTGGGGACAGGGGATTTCCTACGAGCAGTACTTC. It is translated as CAISEWGQGISYEQYF.

The J gene is TRBJ1-2, the V gene TRBV12-3 or TRBV12-4; no reliable D call. The CDR3 consists of 12 residues. V was clipped by 0 bases and J by 7 bases, with 6 bases between them. CDR3 sequence: CASSLALSGYTF. As DNA, the CDR3 is TGTGCCAGCAGTTTAGCCCTTAGTGGCTACACCTTC.

This chain connects TRBV6-5 to TRBJ1-5; TRBD1 matches at 7 bases. Per the germline V gene, CDR1 is MNHEY and CDR2 is SVGAGI. The CDR3 has 15 amino acids. J gave up 5 bases and V 8 bases, and 12 bases lay outside the gene matches. CDR3 DNA sequence: TGTGCCAGCGCAAAAAGGGGCAGGGGGGATCAGCCCCAGCATTTT. This codes for CASAKRGRGDQPQHF.

The chain links TRBV7-2 to TRBJ2-5; D remains ambiguous. V was cut by 5 bases and J by 6 bases, with 16 bases left in between. Germline lookup yields CDR1 SGHTA and CDR2 FQGNSA. This CDR3 has 14 residues. The CDR3 sequence is CASSPQAPDKTQYF. The CDR3 DNA follows: TGTGCCAGCAGCCCTCAGGCTCCTGATAAGACCCAGTACTTC.

The rearrangement links TRBV6-6 to TRBJ1-4, with 7 bases matching TRBD1. Per germline, CDR1 MNHNY and CDR2 SVGAGI (reference sequence). V dropped 6 bases and J dropped 4; count of bases not matched to a gene: 5. The CDR3 extends over 14 amino acids. CDR3 amino acids: CASSRQGGNEKLFF. The CDR3, as DNA: TGTGCCAGCAGCCGCCAGGGGGGTAATGAAAAACTGTTTTTT.

This chain uses TRBV11-2 with TRBJ2-5; 8 nucleotides agree with TRBD2. Germline values: CDR1 SGHAT, CDR2 FQNNGV. Trimming at V came to 0 bases and at J to 5 bases, leaving 5 bases not matched to a gene. There are 15 residues in the CDR3. This CDR3 is CASSLDLSGGETQYF. Here the CDR3 DNA reads TGTGCCAGCAGCTTAGATCTAAGCGGGGGCGAGACCCAGTACTTC.

The chain links TRBV13 to TRBJ2-1, with D perhaps matching TRBD1 or TRBD2 (6 bases each). This CDR3 is 15 amino acids long. The germline V gene encodes CDR1 PRHDT and CDR2 FYEKMQ (reference sequence). V lost 4 bases and J 2 bases, leaving 12 bases between the germline ends. The CDR3 sequence is CASSSGEEAYNEQFF. The CDR3 DNA sequence: TGTGCCAGCAGCTCAGGGGAGGAGGCCTACAATGAGCAGTTCTTC.

The chain carries TRBV7-3 and TRBJ2-5; 15 bases line up with TRBD2. Germline trimming cut 4 bases from V and 5 bases from J; bases unmatched to any gene: 5. This CDR3 is 16 amino acids long. Germline-derived CDR1 and CDR2 are SGHTA and FQGTGA. The DNA of the CDR3 is TGTGCCAGCAGCTCTCACGGGACTAGCGGGAGGGAGACCCAGTACTTC. As protein: CASSSHGTSGRETQYF.

The genes are TRBV5-8 and TRBJ1-5, with D possibly being TRBD1 (6 bases). Between the trimmed V and J ends, which lost 1 base and 6 bases, there was a span of 11 bases. Germline lookup yields CDR1 SGHTS and CDR2 YDEGEE. The CDR3 runs 14 residues. Here the CDR3 reads CASSLLDRSQPQHF. The CDR3 nucleotides are TGTGCCAGCAGCTTGTTGGACAGAAGTCAGCCCCAGCATTTT.

This clone has just one count. The CDR3 sequence is CATGTSTYEQYF. The CDR3, as DNA: TGTGCCACCGGGACTTCTACCTACGAGCAGTACTTC. The J gene is TRBJ2-7, the V gene TRBV10-3; maybe TRBD2 (6 bases). CDR3 length equals 12 residues. Germline CDR1 ENHRY, CDR2 SYGVKD. The V gene lost 10 bases and the J gene lost 2 bases, with 12 bases spanning the gap.

The rearrangement uses TRBV21-1 and TRBJ2-5; the table names TRBD2, a call not compared with the DNA. TRBV21-1 is a known pseudogene. The CDR3 runs 16 residues. CDR3 protein: CASSKGGGRGQETQYF. The CDR3 DNA follows: TGTGCCAGCAGCAAAGGCGGGGGGCGCGGACAAGAGACCCAGTACTTC.

The V and J genes are TRBV3-1 (or the pseudogene TRBV3-2) and TRBJ2-3; D not resolved. CDR1 is LGHDT and CDR2 is YNNKEL in the germline V gene (reference sequence). Trimming stripped 4 bases from V and 3 bases from J, with 8 bases between. This CDR3 has 13 amino acids. The CDR3, as DNA: TGTGCCAGCAGCCCCCCGTATACAGATACGCAGTATTTT. It is translated as CASSPPYTDTQYF.

The gene calls are TRBV15 and TRBJ2-3; TRBD1 agrees at 7 bases. Germline V gives CDR1 LNHNV, CDR2 YYDKDF (reference sequence). The CDR3 loop spans 16 amino acids. Germline trimming cut 1 base from V and 6 bases from J; bases unmatched to any gene: 10. This CDR3 reads CATSRAPRGGPDTQYF. The CDR3 nucleotides read TGTGCCACCAGCAGAGCCCCCCGAGGGGGCCCCGATACGCAGTATTTT.

This clone has only one observation. This chain joins TRBV27 and TRBJ2-6; 7 bases match TRBD2. CDR3 length equals 16 residues. Germline lookup yields CDR1 MNHEY and CDR2 SMNVEV (reference sequence). Losses at the gene ends were 7 bases for V and 3 bases for J; bases not matched to a gene: 9. CDR3 amino acids: CASTSLGGYGANVLTF. The CDR3 nucleotides read TGTGCCAGCACTTCGTTGGGGGGGTATGGGGCCAACGTCCTGACTTTC.

This rearrangement joins TRBV30 to TRBJ2-5; weak D call: TRBD2 (8 bases). CDR3 length: 15 residues. Trimming left V 5 bases short and J 5 bases short, with 21 bases between. Germline CDR1 GTSNPN, CDR2 SVGIG (reference sequence). CDR3 sequence reads: CAWRTGRGGWETQYF. Written as DNA, the CDR3 is TGTGCCTGGCGGACAGGCCGGGGGGGGTGGGAGACCCAGTACTTC.

The genes are TRBV27 and TRBJ1-1; D remains unclear. V lost 5 bases and J lost 3, with 10 bases in between. CDR3 length: 13 residues. Germline V gene lookup returns CDR1 MNHEY and CDR2 SMNVEV (reference sequence). CDR3 coding DNA: TGTGCCAGCAGTCTAGACCGATACACTGAAGCTTTCTTT. Encoded protein: CASSLDRYTEAFF.

This clone appeared once. The chain employs TRBV3-1 (or the pseudogene TRBV3-2) and TRBJ2-3, with 7 positions matching TRBD2. The CDR3 extends over 14 amino acids. Germline lookup yields CDR1 LGHDT and CDR2 YNNKEL (reference sequence). Trimming at V came to 3 bases and at J to 7 bases, leaving 7 bases not matched to a gene. CDR3 DNA: TGTGCCAGCAGCCAGGTGGGACTATCCTATACGCAGTATTTT. Translating gives CASSQVGLSYTQYF.

J is TRBJ2-5 and V is TRBV4-2; TRBD2 aligns across 8 bases. With V trimmed by 3 bases and J by 4 bases, 4 bases remained unmatched. The CDR3 runs to 14 residues. The V gene's germline CDR1 is LGHNA and CDR2 YNFKEQ. CDR3 DNA sequence: TGTGCCAGCAGCCACGGACGGGGGGGAGAGACCCAGTACTTC. Residues: CASSHGRGGETQYF.

The chain joins TRBV7-8 to TRBJ2-3; 10 bases are shared with TRBD1. J lost 4 bases, V lost 4 bases, and 2 bases had no gene match. CDR1 SGHVS and CDR2 FQNEAQ come from the germline V gene. CDR3 size: 14 residues. The CDR3 region is CASSSGTGADTQYF. For the CDR3, the DNA is TGTGCCAGCAGCTCCGGGACAGGGGCAGATACGCAGTATTTT.

In this sample, this clone turned up a few times. The chain couples TRBV28 to TRBJ2-2; D is perhaps TRBD2 (6 bases). The V and J ends lost 7 bases and 3 bases respectively, with 9 bases between them. The germline V gene has CDR1 MDHEN and CDR2 SYDVKM. This CDR3 is built from 13 residues. In nucleotides, the CDR3 is TGTGCCAGCACCCGGGGGTACACCGGGGAGCTGTTTTTT. Translated, it gives CASTRGYTGELFF.

This clone was recorded a few times. The chain has TRBV6-5 and TRBJ1-2, with TRBD1 identical over 8 bases. The CDR3 is 13 residues long. V lost 6 bases and J lost 7; bases outside the gene matches: 7. The germline CDR1 and CDR2 sequences are MNHEY and SVGAGI. The CDR3 here is CASRGTGGRGYTF. The DNA of the CDR3 is TGTGCCAGCAGAGGGACAGGCGGTCGTGGCTACACCTTC.

This sequence joins TRBV11-2 and TRBJ2-7, with D perhaps TRBD1 (6 bases). CDR3 size: 13 residues. The germline V gene encodes CDR1 SGHAT and CDR2 FQNNGV. Between the trimmed V and J ends, which lost 5 bases and 5 bases, there was a span of 13 bases. This CDR3 reads CASSPPQGDEQYF. The CDR3 nucleotides are TGTGCCAGCAGCCCTCCACAGGGCGACGAGCAGTACTTC.

The CDR3 nucleotides are TGTGCCAGCAGTTACAGATCGGCCTACAATGAGCAGTTCTTC. This sequence encodes CASSYRSAYNEQFF. This chain uses TRBV6-5 with TRBJ2-1; no firm D call. The CDR3 runs to 14 residues. Trimming removed 2 bases at V and 2 bases at J, with 7 bases between. CDR1 MNHEY and CDR2 SVGAGI come from the germline V gene.